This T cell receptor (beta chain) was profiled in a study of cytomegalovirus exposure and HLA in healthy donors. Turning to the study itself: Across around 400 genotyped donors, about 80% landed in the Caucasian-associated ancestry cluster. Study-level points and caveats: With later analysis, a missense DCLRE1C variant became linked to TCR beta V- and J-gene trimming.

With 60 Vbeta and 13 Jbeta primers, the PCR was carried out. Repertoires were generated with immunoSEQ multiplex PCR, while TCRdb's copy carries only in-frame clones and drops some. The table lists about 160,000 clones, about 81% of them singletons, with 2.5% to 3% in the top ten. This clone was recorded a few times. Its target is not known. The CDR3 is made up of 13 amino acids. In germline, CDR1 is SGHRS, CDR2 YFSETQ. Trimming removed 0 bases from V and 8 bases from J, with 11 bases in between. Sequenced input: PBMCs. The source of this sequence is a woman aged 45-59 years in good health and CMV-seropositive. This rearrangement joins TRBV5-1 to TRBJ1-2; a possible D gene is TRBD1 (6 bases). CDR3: CASSLDSRGGYTF. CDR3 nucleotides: TGCGCCAGCAGCTTGGACAGCAGGGGCGGCTACACCTTC.